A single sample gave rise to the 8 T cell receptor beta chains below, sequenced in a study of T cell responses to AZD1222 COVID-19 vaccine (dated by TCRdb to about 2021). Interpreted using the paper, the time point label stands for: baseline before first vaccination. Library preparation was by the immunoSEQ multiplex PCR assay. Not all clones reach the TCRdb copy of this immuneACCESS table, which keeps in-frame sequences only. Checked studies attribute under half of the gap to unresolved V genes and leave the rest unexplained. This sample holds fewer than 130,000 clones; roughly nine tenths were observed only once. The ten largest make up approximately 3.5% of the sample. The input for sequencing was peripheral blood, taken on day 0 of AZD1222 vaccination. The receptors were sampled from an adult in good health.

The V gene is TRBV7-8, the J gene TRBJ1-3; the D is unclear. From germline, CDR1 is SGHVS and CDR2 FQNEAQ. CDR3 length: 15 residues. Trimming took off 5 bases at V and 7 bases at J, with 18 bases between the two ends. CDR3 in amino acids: CASSRGRQGYNTIYF. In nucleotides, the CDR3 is TGTGCCAGCAGCCGAGGACGGCAAGGGTATAACACCATATATTTT.

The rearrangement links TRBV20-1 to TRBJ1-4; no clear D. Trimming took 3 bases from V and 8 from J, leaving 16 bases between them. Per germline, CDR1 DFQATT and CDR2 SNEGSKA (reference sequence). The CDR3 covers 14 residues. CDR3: CSASPGIAGEKLFF. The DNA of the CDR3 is TGCAGTGCTAGTCCGGGGATAGCCGGAGAAAAACTGTTTTTT.

Here the CDR3 reads CASSLDNHEQYF. In DNA form, the CDR3 reads TGTGCCAGCAGCTTAGACAACCACGAGCAGTACTTC. The chain uses TRBV7-8 and TRBJ2-7; D remains ambiguous. This CDR3 is 12 amino acids long. V dropped 1 base and J dropped 5 bases, with 6 bases sitting between them. CDR1 and CDR2 from the germline V gene are SGHVS and FQNEAQ.

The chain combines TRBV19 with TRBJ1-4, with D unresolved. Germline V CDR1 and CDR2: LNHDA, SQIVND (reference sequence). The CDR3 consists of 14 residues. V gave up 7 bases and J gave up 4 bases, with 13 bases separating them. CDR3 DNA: TGTGCCAGTACCCCCGTAACGGATAATGAAAAACTGTTTTTT. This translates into CASTPVTDNEKLFF.

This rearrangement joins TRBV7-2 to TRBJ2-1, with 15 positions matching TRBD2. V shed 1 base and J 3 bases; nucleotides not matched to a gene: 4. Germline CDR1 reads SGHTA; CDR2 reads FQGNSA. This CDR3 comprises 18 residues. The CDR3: CASSLEGTSGRHYNEQFF. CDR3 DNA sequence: TGTGCCAGCAGCTTAGAAGGGACTAGCGGGAGGCACTACAATGAGCAGTTCTTC.

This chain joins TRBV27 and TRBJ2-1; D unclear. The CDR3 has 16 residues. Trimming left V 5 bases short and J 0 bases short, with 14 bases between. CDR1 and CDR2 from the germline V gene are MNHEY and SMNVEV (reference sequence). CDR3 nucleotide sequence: TGTGCCAGCAGTCCCCCCCCCGTGAGCTCCTACAATGAGCAGTTCTTC. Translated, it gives CASSPPPVSSYNEQFF.

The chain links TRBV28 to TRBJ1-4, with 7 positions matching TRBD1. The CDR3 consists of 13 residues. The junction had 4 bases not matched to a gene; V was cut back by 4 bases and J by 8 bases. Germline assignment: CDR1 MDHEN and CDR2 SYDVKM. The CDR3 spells CASSSGGGEKLFF. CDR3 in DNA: TGTGCCAGCAGTTCAGGGGGTGGGGAAAAACTGTTTTTT.

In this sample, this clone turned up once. The chain's CDR3 is CASSLAGADNQPQHF. CDR3 coding DNA: TGCGCCAGCAGCTTGGCCGGGGCAGACAATCAGCCCCAGCATTTT. The chain couples TRBV5-1 to TRBJ1-5; D is possibly TRBD1 (5 bases). Germline V gene sequence: CDR1 SGHRS, CDR2 YFSETQ. V lost 0 bases and J 3 bases, leaving 10 bases between the germline ends. The CDR3 contains 15 residues.